Shown below are 24 T cell receptor beta chains from a single sample sequenced in a study of CD8 T cells in ankylosing spondylitis (dated by TCRdb to the late 2010s). The library was generated by 5' RACE. The sequencing machine was an Illumina HiSeq 2500. TCRdb applied fastp at Q25 and MiXCR to the public reads, then kept only in-frame beta chains. A single entry per CDR3 protein holds the most common genes and DNA from its merged rows. The sample table contains some 54,000 distinct CDR3 sequences; only one count was recorded for about 7% of them. The top ten clones comprise approximately 8.5% of the sample. Material: blood, either unsorted or a sorted T cell fraction (not recorded which). The receptors were sampled from a female donor with ankylosing spondylitis or in good health (not recorded which).

The chain joins TRBV14 to TRBJ1-1, with D unclear. From germline, CDR1 is SGHDN and CDR2 FVKESK. V dropped 5 bases and J dropped 3 bases, with 4 bases sitting between them. The CDR3 loop spans 11 amino acids. The CDR3 DNA reads TGTGCCAGCAGCGACCACACTGAAGCTTTCTTT. Translated: CASSDHTEAFF.

In this sample, this clonotype turned up many times. The rearrangement links TRBV7-8 to TRBJ2-7; D not certain. Between the trimmed V and J ends, which lost 3 bases and 0 bases, there was a span of 3 bases. CDR3 length: 12 amino acids. Germline CDR1 is SGHVS and CDR2 is FQNEAQ. CDR3 protein: CASSFPSYEQYV. CDR3 in DNA: TGTGCCAGCAGCTTCCCCTCCTACGAGCAGTACGTC.

This clonotype has at least ten counts. The V gene is TRBV6-1, the J gene TRBJ2-7, with D perhaps TRBD1 (5 bases). The CDR3 length is 14 residues. Germline CDR1 MNHNS, CDR2 SASEGT. With 6 bases removed from V and 1 base from J, the gap between germline ends came to 13 bases. The CDR3 reads CASSPLTDSYEQYF. The CDR3 DNA reads as TGTGCCAGCAGCCCATTGACAGATTCCTACGAGCAGTACTTC.

The table lists this clonotype with many counts. The chain uses TRBV12-3 or TRBV12-4 and TRBJ1-1; D remains unclear. V lost 2 bases, J lost 11 bases, and 9 bases lay in between. The CDR3 has 11 residues. Here the CDR3 reads CASSLTQAAFF. CDR3 in DNA: TGTGCCAGCAGTTTAACCCAGGCGGCTTTCTTT.

The V call is TRBV7-9, the J call TRBJ2-7; no reliable D call. V shed 4 bases and J shed 0 bases, with 10 bases lying between them. The germline gives CDR1 SEHNR, CDR2 FQNEAQ (reference sequence). The CDR3 totals 14 residues. CDR3 sequence: CASSSSGGSYEQYF. The CDR3 DNA reads as TGTGCCAGCAGCTCCTCGGGCGGCTCCTACGAGCAGTACTTC.

This clonotype was detected many times. The rearrangement uses TRBV5-1 and TRBJ1-4, with D unclear. CDR3 length equals 14 residues. V gave up 0 bases and J gave up 5 bases, with 8 bases separating them. Germline CDR1 SGHRS, CDR2 YFSETQ. CDR3 DNA: TGCGCCAGCAGCTTGGGAGGACCGAATGAAAAACTGTTTTTT. This gives the protein CASSLGGPNEKLFF. Based on the CDR3 plus reference TRBV5-1 and TRBJ1-4, the full variable domain is KAGVTQTPRYLIKTRGQQVTLSCSPISGHRSVSWYQQTPGQGLQFLFEYFSETQRNKGNFPGRFSGRQFSNSRSEMNVSTLELGDSALYLCASSLGGPNEKLFFGSGTQLSVL.

The sample holds many counts of this clonotype. The V call is TRBV3-1, the J call TRBJ1-1; 8 positions match TRBD1. V trimming: 6 bases; J trimming: 11 bases; junction bases outside the gene matches: 8. This CDR3 contains 12 residues. In germline, CDR1 is LGHDT, CDR2 YNNKEL (reference sequence). The DNA of the CDR3 is TGTGCCAGCAGTTACAGGGGGTCAAACGCTTTCTTT. Amino acid sequence: CASSYRGSNAFF.

This clonotype was seen at least ten times. The chain combines TRBV11-2 with TRBJ2-1; D gene unclear. Germline V lookup: CDR1 SGHAT, CDR2 FQNNGV. V lost 1 base and J lost 0, with 7 bases in between. The CDR3 runs 15 residues. The CDR3 is CASSLGGGSYNEQFF. The CDR3 nucleotides read TGTGCCAGCAGCTTAGGGGGTGGCTCCTACAATGAGCAGTTCTTC.

This clonotype showed up many times. The rearrangement joins TRBV28 to TRBJ1-4; D uncertain. The germline V and J ends were trimmed by 8 bases and 3 bases, with 10 bases remaining between them. The CDR3 has 13 amino acids. CDR1 MDHEN and CDR2 SYDVKM come from the germline V gene. The CDR3 coding sequence is TGTGCCAGCCGGCCTCGGTCTAATGAAAAACTGTTTTTT. Protein product: CASRPRSNEKLFF. Using reference TRBV28 and TRBJ1-4 for the parts outside the CDR3, the full variable domain is DVKVTQSSRYLVKRTGEKVFLECVQDMDHENMFWYRQDPGLGLRLIYFSYDVKMKEKGDIPEGYSVSREKKERFSLILESASTNQTSMYLCASRPRSNEKLFFGSGTQLSVL.

This clonotype was observed at least ten times. The rearrangement links TRBV18 to TRBJ1-2, with D hard to call. This CDR3 is built from 16 residues. V was clipped by 1 base and J by 4 bases, with 16 bases between them. Germline V CDR1 and CDR2: KGHSH, LQKENI. CDR3 in DNA: TGTGCCAGCTCACCACGGGAACGGTGGTCTTCCTATGGCTACACCTTC. As protein: CASSPRERWSSYGYTF.

The chain has TRBV11-2 and TRBJ2-5, with D possibly matching TRBD1 (6 bases). Germline CDR1 and CDR2: SGHAT and FQNNGV. With 7 bases removed from V and 5 bases from J, the gap between germline ends came to 14 bases. The CDR3 is 13 amino acids. CDR3 region: CASNEQGKETQYF. CDR3 bases: TGTGCCAGCAACGAACAGGGAAAGGAGACCCAGTACTTC.

This sequence joins TRBV7-9 and TRBJ2-2, with 9 bases aligning to TRBD2. This CDR3 is 15 amino acids long. V lost 5 bases to trimming and J lost 4 bases; unmatched junction nucleotides: 5. Germline lookup yields CDR1 SEHNR and CDR2 FQNEAQ (reference sequence). The CDR3 DNA follows: TGTGCCAGCAGCCCTCTAGCGGGGTTCACCGGGGAGCTGTTTTTT. It yields the protein CASSPLAGFTGELFF.

The table lists this clonotype with a few counts. This chain joins TRBV20-1 and TRBJ1-1, with 11 bases fitting TRBD1. CDR3 size: 14 residues. Germline trimming cut 5 bases from V and 10 bases from J; bases unmatched to any gene: 12. Looked up from germline, CDR1 is DFQATT and CDR2 is SNEGSKA (reference sequence). CDR3 loop: CSAGPLDRGRGAFF. CDR3 sequence (DNA): TGCAGTGCTGGACCTTTGGACAGGGGGCGAGGAGCTTTCTTT.

In its sample, this clonotype was seen a few times. At one end, the junction sequence differs from germline, possibly due to a read error. The chain carries TRBV20-1 and TRBJ1-4; unclear D gene. The germline CDR1 and CDR2 sequences are DFQATT and SNEGSKA (reference sequence). The CDR3 is 15 amino acids. The CDR3: CSARGGVKADEKLFF. The CDR3 DNA sequence: TGCAGTGCCAGAGGCGGGGTTAAAGCGGATGAAAAACTGTTTTTT.

Many counts were recorded for this clonotype. The chain combines TRBV5-1 with TRBJ2-1, with a weak D call TRBD1 (6 bases). Germline V gene data show CDR1 as SGHRS and CDR2 as YFSETQ. There are 15 residues in the CDR3. With 0 bases removed from V and 1 base from J, the gap between germline ends came to 8 bases. DNA for the CDR3: TGCGCCAGCAGCTTGGCGACAGGTTCCTACAATGAGCAGTTCTTC. It encodes CASSLATGSYNEQFF.

This clonotype showed up many times. The J gene is TRBJ1-1, the V gene TRBV14; D remains ambiguous. There are 13 residues in the CDR3. Germline lookup yields CDR1 SGHDN and CDR2 FVKESK. Trimming removed 5 bases from V and 1 base from J, with 8 bases in between. The CDR3 nucleotides are TGTGCCAGCAGCTTTACTGCGAACACTGAAGCTTTCTTT. Translated: CASSFTANTEAFF.

This clonotype was found a few times. The chain couples TRBV7-2 to TRBJ2-7, with D possibly TRBD1 on 7 matching bases. Germline V CDR1 and CDR2: SGHTA, FQGNSA. The CDR3 has 15 amino acids. V lost 5 bases, J lost 3 bases, and 17 bases lay in between. In DNA form, the CDR3 reads TGTGCCAGCAGCATGTTCGGCAGGGGGGTCTACGAGCAGTACTTC. Translation gives CASSMFGRGVYEQYF.

This clonotype was picked up many times. The V call is TRBV28, the J call TRBJ2-5; D remains ambiguous. Germline-derived CDR1 and CDR2 are MDHEN and SYDVKM. The ends were cut back, 3 bases at V and 6 bases at J, with 14 bases in the middle. CDR3 length equals 14 residues. CDR3 nucleotides: TGTGCCAGCAGTTTCCCCGCCGAAGTCAAGACCCAGTACTTC. Translation gives CASSFPAEVKTQYF.

The V call is TRBV7-6, the J call TRBJ2-1; no definite D call. The CDR3 covers 14 residues. Germline V gene data show CDR1 as SGHVS and CDR2 as FNYEAQ. Trimming took off 1 base at V and 0 bases at J, with 4 bases between the two ends. CDR3 nucleotides: TGTGCCAGCAGCTTAGAGGACTCCTACAATGAGCAGTTCTTC. Residues: CASSLEDSYNEQFF. Combining the CDR3 with reference TRBV7-6 and TRBJ2-1 gives the whole variable domain GAGVSQSPRYKVTKRGQDVALRCDPISGHVSLYWYRQALGQGPEFLTYFNYEAQQDKSGLPNDRFSAERPEGSISTLTIQRTEQRDSAMYRCASSLEDSYNEQFFGPGTRLTVL.

This clonotype was counted at least ten times. The chain joins TRBV19 to TRBJ1-5; D uncertain. V lost 5 bases, J lost 3 bases, and 8 bases lay in between. The CDR3 length is 13 residues. Germline lookup yields CDR1 LNHDA and CDR2 SQIVND (reference sequence). The CDR3 is CASSVWLNQPQHF. The DNA of the CDR3 is TGTGCCAGTAGTGTTTGGCTCAATCAGCCCCAGCATTTT.

This clonotype was found many times. The rearrangement uses TRBV20-1 and TRBJ2-5; D ambiguous. CDR1 is DFQATT and CDR2 is SNEGSKA in the germline V gene (reference sequence). This CDR3 contains 11 residues. Trimming shortened V by 0 bases and J by 6 bases, and 5 bases separated the two germline ends. The CDR3 region has the DNA TGCAGTGCTAGAGATCAAAAGACCCAGTACTTC. Translation gives CSARDQKTQYF.

In this sample, this clonotype turned up many times. The chain links TRBV6-1 to TRBJ2-4; no clear D. V was shortened by 0 bases and J by 9 bases, with 12 bases between the two germline ends. This CDR3 spans 14 amino acids. Germline CDR1 and CDR2: MNHNS and SASEGT. CDR3 amino acids: CASSEALRVGIQYF. Written as DNA, the CDR3 is TGTGCCAGCAGTGAAGCGCTAAGGGTTGGCATTCAGTACTTC.

This clonotype was counted at least ten times. This rearrangement joins TRBV12-5 to TRBJ2-1; D is unresolved. Trimming took off 3 bases at V and 2 bases at J, with 14 bases between the two ends. The CDR3 is made up of 16 amino acids. Germline CDR1 and CDR2: LGHNT and FRNRAP. CDR3 sequence: CASGFGTPKTYNEQFF. The CDR3 DNA reads TGTGCTAGTGGTTTTGGTACCCCGAAGACCTACAATGAGCAGTTCTTC.

This clonotype came up many times. The V and J genes are TRBV29-1 and TRBJ2-3, with 11 bases lining up with TRBD1. The V segment lost 7 bases and the J segment 4 bases; nucleotides outside the gene matches: 4. The germline V gene encodes CDR1 SQVTM and CDR2 ANQGSEA. The CDR3 totals 13 residues. The CDR3 DNA is TGCAGCGCGGACAGGGGGCAATCAGATACGCAGTATTTT. The encoded protein is CSADRGQSDTQYF.